Below, 6 T cell receptor beta chains from the same sample are listed, as sequenced in a study of blood T cell repertoires in COVID-19 (dated by TCRdb to the early 2020s). Library construction relied on the immunoSEQ multiplex PCR assay. The source is immuneACCESS, and TCRdb retained only in-frame sequences with V and J called. Part of the clones is not carried over; for the studies checked, unresolved V genes explain less than half of this, and the remainder is unexplained. The sample table holds 90,000 to 100,000 clones, of which approximately 84% were seen once. In total, the top ten clones hold roughly 10% of the sample. The sequenced sample consisted of peripheral blood. Receptors were obtained from a woman of 80 years or more with acute or convalescent COVID-19.

A note on this clone: This sample also contains other DNA sequences that code for the same CDR3. The CDR3: CASSPGDRGSDTQYF. Written as DNA, the CDR3 is TGTGCCAGCTCACCAGGGGACAGGGGGTCCGATACGCAGTATTTT. The chain employs TRBV18 and TRBJ2-3, with TRBD1 matching 11 bases. From germline, CDR1 is KGHSH and CDR2 LQKENI. CDR3 length: 15 residues. The trim removed 2 bases at V and 6 bases at J, leaving 4 bases unmatched.

This chain uses TRBV19 with TRBJ1-4; 10 bases match TRBD1. The V segment lost 7 bases and the J segment 3 bases; nucleotides outside the gene matches: 5. Germline V gives CDR1 LNHDA, CDR2 SQIVND (reference sequence). This CDR3 has 15 residues. Here the CDR3 reads CASTDRGRANEKLFF. The CDR3 nucleotides read TGTGCCAGTACCGACAGGGGGCGAGCTAATGAAAAACTGTTTTTT.

The chain carries TRBV7-2 and TRBJ2-1; maybe TRBD1 (6 bases). The V gene's germline CDR1 is SGHTA and CDR2 FQGNSA. The CDR3 loop spans 14 amino acids. V lost 3 bases and J 6 bases, leaving 12 bases between the germline ends. Here the CDR3 reads CASSLGPGANEQFF. The CDR3, as DNA: TGTGCCAGCAGCTTGGGTCCAGGGGCCAATGAGCAGTTCTTC.

Only a few counts were recorded for this clone. The gene calls are TRBV10-3 and TRBJ1-1; TRBD1 matches 7 bases. With V trimmed by 11 bases and J by 0 bases, 6 bases remained unmatched. The CDR3 has 13 residues. Germline V lookup: CDR1 ENHRY, CDR2 SYGVKD. The CDR3 bases are TGTGCCCTAACGACAGGGTTGAACACTGAAGCTTTCTTT. Protein sequence: CALTTGLNTEAFF.

V is TRBV7-2 and J is TRBJ2-1; weak D call: TRBD1 (6 bases). Trimming took 6 bases from V and 6 from J, leaving 21 bases between them. This CDR3 region has 16 residues. Germline values: CDR1 SGHTA, CDR2 FQGNSA. CDR3 nucleotides: TGTGCCAGCAGTCCACAGGGTAATCAGGCCGGCAATGAGCAGTTCTTC. It yields the protein CASSPQGNQAGNEQFF.

This clone has just one count. V is TRBV2 and J is TRBJ2-7; 11 bases fit TRBD1. Germline loops: CDR1 SNHLY, CDR2 FYNNEI. This CDR3 has 15 residues. The V gene end was trimmed by 6 bases and the J gene end by 7 bases; junction bases not matched to a gene: 11. The CDR3 spells CASREIGQGAGEQYV. DNA for the CDR3: TGTGCCAGCAGAGAAATAGGACAGGGGGCAGGGGAGCAGTACGTC.